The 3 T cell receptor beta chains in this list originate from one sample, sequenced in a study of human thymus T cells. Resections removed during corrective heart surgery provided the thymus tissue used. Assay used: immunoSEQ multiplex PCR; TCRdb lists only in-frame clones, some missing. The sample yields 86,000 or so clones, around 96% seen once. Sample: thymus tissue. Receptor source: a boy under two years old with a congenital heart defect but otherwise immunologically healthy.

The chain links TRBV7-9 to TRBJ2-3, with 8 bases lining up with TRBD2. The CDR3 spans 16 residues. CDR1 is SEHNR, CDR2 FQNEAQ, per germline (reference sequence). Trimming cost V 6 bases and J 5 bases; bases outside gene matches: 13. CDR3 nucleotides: TGTGCCAGCAGTTCCGGGCGGGAGGTTAATAGAGATACGCAGTATTTT. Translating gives CASSSGREVNRDTQYF.

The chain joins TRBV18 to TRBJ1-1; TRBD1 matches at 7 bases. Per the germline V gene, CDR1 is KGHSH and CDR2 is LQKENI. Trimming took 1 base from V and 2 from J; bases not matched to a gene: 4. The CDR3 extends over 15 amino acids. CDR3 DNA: TGTGCCAGCTCACCACGGAACAGGGGAAACACTGAAGCTTTCTTT. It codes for CASSPRNRGNTEAFF.

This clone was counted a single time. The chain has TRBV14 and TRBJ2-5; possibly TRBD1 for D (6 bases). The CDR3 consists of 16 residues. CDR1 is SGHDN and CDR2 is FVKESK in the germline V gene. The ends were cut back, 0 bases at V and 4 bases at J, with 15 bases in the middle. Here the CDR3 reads CASSQEGSRTVETQYF. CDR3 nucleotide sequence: TGTGCCAGCAGCCAAGAAGGGTCTCGGACAGTAGAGACCCAGTACTTC.